A selection of T cell receptor beta chains follows, all from one sample in a study of cytomegalovirus exposure and HLA in healthy donors. Clones were sequenced by immunoSEQ multiplex PCR, and TCRdb holds only the in-frame ones, with some missing. The sample shows 150,000 to 200,000 clones, 82% of them seen only once. What was sequenced was PBMCs. The receptors were gathered from a man in his forties in good health and CMV-seronegative. The CDR3 runs from the conserved cysteine through the conserved F or W. A D gene is named only where the DNA matches it firmly. Clone sizes are given selectively: once, few, many, or a class where the clone is expanded.

TRBJ1-1 - - TRBV6-5 CASSLQENTEAFF TGTGCCAGCAGTTTACAGGAGAACACTGAAGCTTTCTTT
TRBJ2-7 few - TRBV27 CASSLVGGKNEQYF TGTGCCAGCAGCTTAGTGGGCGGGAAAAACGAGCAGTACTTC
TRBJ2-2 - - TRBV5-4 CASSYRGGHAGELFF TGTGCCAGCAGCTACAGGGGGGGGCATGCCGGGGAGCTGTTTTTT
TRBJ2-2 - - TRBV4-3 CASSQVVRRHTGELFF TGCGCCAGCAGCCAAGTTGTACGGAGACACACCGGGGAGCTGTTTTTT
TRBJ1-2 - - TRBV4-3 CASSRTGDLTLNGYTF TGCGCCAGCAGCCGAACAGGCGACCTTACTCTTAATGGCTACACCTTC
TRBJ2-3 - - TRBV28 CASRTGGSTDTQYF TGTGCCAGCAGGACAGGAGGAAGTACAGATACGCAGTATTTT
TRBJ1-4 few - TRBV15 CATSRDLAAPNEKLFF TGTGCCACCAGCAGAGATTTGGCAGCGCCAAATGAAAAACTGTTTTTT
TRBJ2-2 - TRBD1 TRBV7-8 CASSPPQGYTGELFF TGTGCCAGCAGCCCCCCACAGGGGTACACCGGGGAGCTGTTTTTT
TRBJ1-1 - - TRBV5-1 CASKGREDTEAFF TGCGCCAGCAAGGGCAGGGAGGACACTGAAGCTTTCTTT
TRBJ2-7 - TRBD1 TRBV6-6 CASNLQGARGEQYF TGTGCCAGCAACCTACAGGGGGCGCGGGGCGAGCAGTACTTC
TRBJ2-5 - TRBD1 TRBV9 CASSPEGTGDQETQYF TGTGCCAGCAGCCCAGAGGGAACAGGGGACCAAGAGACCCAGTACTTC
TRBJ1-1 - - TRBV5-1 CASSLMGSPTVLNTEAFF TGCGCCAGCAGCTTGATGGGTTCACCAACAGTATTGAACACTGAAGCTTTCTTT
TRBJ2-3 - TRBD2 TRBV5-1 CASSFLAGEDTQYF TGCGCCAGCAGCTTCCTAGCGGGAGAAGATACGCAGTATTTT
TRBJ2-1 - TRBD1 TRBV28 CASSLGTGTRYNEQFF TGTGCCAGCAGTTTGGGGACAGGGACGCGCTACAATGAGCAGTTCTTC
TRBJ1-2 few TRBD1 TRBV7-3 CASSQTSGTGGRYGYTF TGTGCCAGCAGCCAAACCTCCGGGACAGGGGGCCGGTATGGCTACACCTTC
TRBJ2-5 - TRBD1 TRBV5-1 CASSWGGGQRQETQYF TGCGCCAGCAGCTGGGGTGGGGGACAGAGACAAGAGACCCAGTACTTC
TRBJ1-5 - - TRBV2 CASSETHSNQPQHF TGTGCCAGCAGTGAAACACATAGCAATCAGCCCCAGCATTTT
TRBJ2-4 once - TRBV27 CASSSYRGGDIQYF TGTGCCAGCAGTTCCTACAGGGGGGGGGACATTCAGTACTTC
TRBJ2-1 - - TRBV9 CASSVFPTGSEQFF TGTGCCAGCAGCGTATTCCCCACCGGGAGTGAGCAGTTCTTC
TRBJ2-2 - TRBD2 TRBV4-3 CASSPSAGREIGELFF TGCGCCAGCAGCCCCTCCGCAGGGAGGGAGATCGGGGAGCTGTTTTTT
TRBJ2-4 - TRBD2 TRBV7-2 CASSLGQAGGVAKNIQYF TGTGCCAGCAGCTTAGGGCAGGCTGGGGGGGTAGCCAAAAACATTCAGTACTTC
TRBJ2-1 - TRBD1 TRBV30 CAWRTGPVPLF TGTGCCTGGAGGACAGGGCCGGTCCCGCTCTTC
TRBJ2-7 - TRBD2 TRBV4-2 CASSQDPGGRGSEQYF TGTGCCAGCAGCCAAGATCCCGGCGGGAGAGGTTCCGAGCAGTACTTC